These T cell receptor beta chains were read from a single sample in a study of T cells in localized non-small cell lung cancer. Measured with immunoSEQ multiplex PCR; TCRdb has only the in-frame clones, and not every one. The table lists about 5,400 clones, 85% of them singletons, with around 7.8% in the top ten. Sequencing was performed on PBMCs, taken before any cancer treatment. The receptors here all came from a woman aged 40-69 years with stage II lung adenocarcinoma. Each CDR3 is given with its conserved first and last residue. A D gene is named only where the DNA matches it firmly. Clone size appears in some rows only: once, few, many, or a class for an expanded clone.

CDR3 protein: CASSLLGGVNTGELFF
CDR3 DNA: TGTGCCAGCAGCTTGTTGGGCGGGGTGAACACCGGGGAGCTGTTTTTT
J gene: TRBJ2-2
V gene: TRBV7-9
D gene: -
clone size: -

CDR3 protein: CASRVTGANYGYTF
CDR3 DNA: TGTGCCAGCAGGGTCACAGGGGCTAACTATGGCTACACCTTC
J gene: TRBJ1-2
V gene: TRBV5-4
D gene: TRBD1
clone size: -

CDR3 protein: CASSQYRDLQETQYF
CDR3 DNA: TGTGCCAGCAGTCAATACCGGGATTTACAAGAGACCCAGTACTTC
J gene: TRBJ2-5
V gene: TRBV25-1
D gene: -
clone size: few

CDR3 protein: CSVEDPTSGRSTDTQYF
CDR3 DNA: TGCAGCGTTGAGGACCCGACTAGCGGGAGGAGTACAGATACGCAGTATTTT
J gene: TRBJ2-3
V gene: TRBV29-1
D gene: TRBD2
clone size: -

CDR3 protein: CASSSRTGRNYGYTF
CDR3 DNA: TGTGCCAGCAGCTCCCGGACAGGGAGGAACTATGGCTACACCTTC
J gene: TRBJ1-2
V gene: TRBV5-4
D gene: TRBD1
clone size: -

CDR3 protein: CASSLGRTEAFF
CDR3 DNA: TGTGCCAGCAGCTTAGGGAGGACTGAAGCTTTCTTT
J gene: TRBJ1-1
V gene: TRBV11-1
D gene: -
clone size: -

CDR3 protein: CASSSNESPSSYNEQFF
CDR3 DNA: TGTGCCAGCAGCTCGAACGAGTCCCCGAGCTCCTACAATGAGCAGTTCTTC
J gene: TRBJ2-1
V gene: TRBV7-9
D gene: -
clone size: -

CDR3 protein: CASSLARGGETQYF
CDR3 DNA: TGTGCCAGCAGCTTGGCGAGGGGTGGAGAGACCCAGTACTTC
J gene: TRBJ2-5
V gene: TRBV7-2
D gene: -
clone size: -

CDR3 protein: CASSAATLPGQGAYEQYF
CDR3 DNA: TGTGCCAGCAGCGCTGCAACTCTTCCGGGACAGGGGGCCTACGAGCAGTACTTC
J gene: TRBJ2-7
V gene: TRBV9
D gene: TRBD1
clone size: -

CDR3 protein: CASSSSIDRDGSNYGYTF
CDR3 DNA: TGCGCCAGCAGCTCGTCGATTGACAGGGATGGTTCTAACTATGGCTACACCTTC
J gene: TRBJ1-2
V gene: TRBV5-1
D gene: TRBD1
clone size: -

CDR3 protein: CAWGFRGAVGETQYF
CDR3 DNA: TGTGCCTGGGGTTTTCGGGGGGCCGTGGGAGAGACCCAGTACTTC
J gene: TRBJ2-5
V gene: TRBV30
D gene: -
clone size: -

CDR3 protein: CASRKADRGNTEAFF
CDR3 DNA: TGTGCCAGCCGTAAGGCGGACAGGGGGAACACTGAAGCTTTCTTT
J gene: TRBJ1-1
V gene: TRBV19
D gene: TRBD1
clone size: -

CDR3 protein: CASSKGPNYGYTF
CDR3 DNA: TGTGCCAGCAGTAAGGGACCTAACTATGGCTACACCTTC
J gene: TRBJ1-2
V gene: TRBV27
D gene: -
clone size: -

CDR3 protein: CASSQGLSQETQYF
CDR3 DNA: TGTGCCAGCAGCCAGGGACTTTCACAAGAGACCCAGTACTTC
J gene: TRBJ2-5
V gene: TRBV5-4
D gene: -
clone size: -

CDR3 protein: CASSAPGQQSYEQYF
CDR3 DNA: TGCGCCAGCAGCGCTCCGGGACAGCAATCCTACGAGCAGTACTTC
J gene: TRBJ2-7
V gene: TRBV10-1
D gene: TRBD1
clone size: few

CDR3 protein: CASSLLSGGPQHF
CDR3 DNA: TGTGCCAGCAGCCTGCTTTCGGGGGGGCCCCAGCATTTT
J gene: TRBJ1-5
V gene: TRBV6-1
D gene: -
clone size: -

CDR3 protein: CAISGSGYEQYF
CDR3 DNA: TGTGCCATCAGTGGGTCGGGGTACGAGCAGTACTTC
J gene: TRBJ2-7
V gene: TRBV10-3
D gene: -
clone size: once

CDR3 protein: CASSQGQGRTDTQYF
CDR3 DNA: TGTGCCAGCAGCCAAGGACAGGGAAGGACCGATACGCAGTATTTT
J gene: TRBJ2-3
V gene: TRBV14
D gene: TRBD1
clone size: -

CDR3 protein: CATSRDSAGTAEAFF
CDR3 DNA: TGTGCCACCAGCAGAGATTCGGCAGGGACGGCTGAAGCTTTCTTT
J gene: TRBJ1-1
V gene: TRBV15
D gene: -
clone size: -

CDR3 protein: CASTGTSGHNEQFF
CDR3 DNA: TGTGCCAGCACCGGGACTAGCGGCCACAATGAGCAGTTCTTC
J gene: TRBJ2-1
V gene: TRBV7-8
D gene: TRBD2
clone size: -

CDR3 protein: CASSYGAGGNTIYF
CDR3 DNA: TGTGCCAGCAGTTACGGGGCGGGTGGAAACACCATATATTTT
J gene: TRBJ1-3
V gene: TRBV6-5
D gene: -
clone size: -

CDR3 protein: CASSLQGEGLYGYTF
CDR3 DNA: TGCGCCAGCAGTTTACAGGGGGAAGGGTTATATGGCTACACCTTC
J gene: TRBJ1-2
V gene: TRBV10-1
D gene: TRBD1
clone size: -

CDR3 protein: CASSISGTNYNEQFF
CDR3 DNA: TGTGCCAGCTCAATTTCAGGGACCAACTACAATGAGCAGTTCTTC
J gene: TRBJ2-1
V gene: TRBV18
D gene: -
clone size: -

CDR3 protein: CASSLEVAGGWGDEQFF
CDR3 DNA: TGTGCCAGCAGTTTAGAAGTAGCGGGAGGCTGGGGGGATGAGCAGTTCTTC
J gene: TRBJ2-1
V gene: TRBV28
D gene: TRBD2
clone size: -

CDR3 protein: CASSLGVAGALTVETQYF
CDR3 DNA: TGTGCCAGCAGCTTAGGGGTAGCGGGGGCGCTCACCGTCGAGACCCAGTACTTC
J gene: TRBJ2-5
V gene: TRBV7-6
D gene: TRBD2
clone size: once

CDR3 protein: CASSQESLSGGLNEQFF
CDR3 DNA: TGTGCCAGCAGCCAAGAGTCCCTCTCGGGGGGCTTGAATGAGCAGTTCTTC
J gene: TRBJ2-1
V gene: TRBV4-2
D gene: -
clone size: -

CDR3 protein: CASTTGGNSNTEAFF
CDR3 DNA: TGTGCCAGCACGACAGGGGGCAATTCGAACACTGAAGCTTTCTTT
J gene: TRBJ1-1
V gene: TRBV9
D gene: TRBD1
clone size: -

CDR3 protein: CASSIGRGTEAFF
CDR3 DNA: TGTGCCAGTAGTATAGGAAGGGGGACTGAAGCTTTCTTT
J gene: TRBJ1-1
V gene: TRBV19
D gene: -
clone size: -

CDR3 protein: CASSSPRVAGGLDTQYF
CDR3 DNA: TGTGCCAGCAGCTCCCCTAGGGTAGCGGGAGGACTAGATACGCAGTATTTT
J gene: TRBJ2-3
V gene: TRBV7-2
D gene: TRBD2
clone size: -

CDR3 protein: CASSPPGSFSSYEQYF
CDR3 DNA: TGTGCCAGCAGCCCCCCCGGCAGCTTTAGCTCCTACGAGCAGTACTTC
J gene: TRBJ2-7
V gene: TRBV11-2
D gene: -
clone size: -

CDR3 protein: CASSEGVTVSGANVLTF
CDR3 DNA: TGTGCCAGCAGTGAAGGGGTCACAGTCTCTGGGGCCAACGTCCTGACTTTC
J gene: TRBJ2-6
V gene: TRBV6-1
D gene: -
clone size: -

CDR3 protein: CASSFESGTYYGYTF
CDR3 DNA: TGTGCCAGCAGCTTTGAGTCGGGCACGTACTATGGCTACACCTTC
J gene: TRBJ1-2
V gene: TRBV5-8
D gene: -
clone size: -

CDR3 protein: CASSIRGRASGNTIYF
CDR3 DNA: TGTGCCAGTAGTATAAGGGGCAGGGCCTCTGGAAACACCATATATTTT
J gene: TRBJ1-3
V gene: TRBV19
D gene: -
clone size: -

CDR3 protein: CASSNWRLANYGYTF
CDR3 DNA: TGTGCCAGCAGTAATTGGCGGCTCGCTAACTATGGCTACACCTTC
J gene: TRBJ1-2
V gene: TRBV5-6
D gene: -
clone size: -

CDR3 protein: CASSSSMDGYTF
CDR3 DNA: TGTGCCAGTAGTTCATCTATGGATGGCTACACCTTC
J gene: TRBJ1-2
V gene: TRBV19
D gene: -
clone size: -

CDR3 protein: CASSLEGQTHEQYF
CDR3 DNA: TGTGCCAGCAGCTTAGAAGGGCAGACCCACGAGCAGTACTTC
J gene: TRBJ2-7
V gene: TRBV7-9
D gene: -
clone size: few

CDR3 protein: CASSASNTNTGELFF
CDR3 DNA: TGTGCCAGCAGTGCCTCAAACACGAACACCGGGGAGCTGTTTTTT
J gene: TRBJ2-2
V gene: TRBV6-1
D gene: -
clone size: -

CDR3 protein: CASSLFLGSGELFF
CDR3 DNA: TGTGCCAGCAGCTTATTCCTAGGATCCGGGGAGCTGTTTTTT
J gene: TRBJ2-2
V gene: TRBV7-2
D gene: -
clone size: -

CDR3 protein: CSVEGGGETQYF
CDR3 DNA: TGCAGCGTTGAGGGGGGAGGGGAGACCCAGTACTTC
J gene: TRBJ2-5
V gene: TRBV29-1
D gene: TRBD2
clone size: -

CDR3 protein: CASRSQDNTGELFF
CDR3 DNA: TGCGCCAGCCGGAGCCAGGATAACACCGGGGAGCTGTTTTTT
J gene: TRBJ2-2
V gene: TRBV5-1
D gene: -
clone size: -

CDR3 protein: CASSPSSNTEAFF
CDR3 DNA: TGCGCCAGCAGTCCCAGTTCGAACACTGAAGCTTTCTTT
J gene: TRBJ1-1
V gene: TRBV5-1
D gene: -
clone size: once

CDR3 protein: CASSPDRMLSGNTIYF
CDR3 DNA: TGTGCCAGCTCACCGGACAGGATGCTCTCTGGAAACACCATATATTTT
J gene: TRBJ1-3
V gene: TRBV18
D gene: TRBD1
clone size: -

CDR3 protein: CASSVGDGSTDTQYF
CDR3 DNA: TGTGCCAGCAGTGTTGGGGACGGAAGCACAGATACGCAGTATTTT
J gene: TRBJ2-3
V gene: TRBV6-4
D gene: -
clone size: -

CDR3 protein: CASSYRGQSYGYTF
CDR3 DNA: TGTGCCAGCAGTTACAGGGGACAGTCCTACGGCTACACCTTC
J gene: TRBJ1-2
V gene: TRBV6-5
D gene: TRBD1
clone size: -

CDR3 protein: CASSLIQGIYNEQFF
CDR3 DNA: TGTGCCAGCAGTTTAATCCAGGGAATATACAATGAGCAGTTCTTC
J gene: TRBJ2-1
V gene: TRBV27
D gene: -
clone size: -

CDR3 protein: CSAMEVQAFF
CDR3 DNA: TGCAGTGCTATGGAGGTACAAGCTTTCTTT
J gene: TRBJ1-1
V gene: TRBV20-1
D gene: -
clone size: -

CDR3 protein: CASSVDGNYQETQYF
CDR3 DNA: TGTGCCAGCAGCGTAGATGGTAACTACCAAGAGACCCAGTACTTC
J gene: TRBJ2-5
V gene: TRBV9
D gene: -
clone size: -

CDR3 protein: CASSTGLAGGELFF
CDR3 DNA: TGTGCCAGTAGTACCGGACTAGCGGGAGGGGAGCTGTTTTTT
J gene: TRBJ2-2
V gene: TRBV19
D gene: TRBD2
clone size: -

CDR3 protein: CASSQDPGMNTEAFF
CDR3 DNA: TGCGCCAGCAGCCAAGATCCGGGAATGAACACTGAAGCTTTCTTT
J gene: TRBJ1-1
V gene: TRBV4-1
D gene: -
clone size: -

CDR3 protein: CASSLQEEQFF
CDR3 DNA: TGTGCCAGCAGCCTACAAGAGGAGCAGTTCTTC
J gene: TRBJ2-1
V gene: TRBV28
D gene: -
clone size: -

CDR3 protein: CASSQGRGKGALYNEQFF
CDR3 DNA: TGTGCCAGCAGCCAAGGTCGGGGTAAAGGGGCGTTATACAATGAGCAGTTCTTC
J gene: TRBJ2-1
V gene: TRBV14
D gene: -
clone size: -

CDR3 protein: CASRVTGGYEQYF
CDR3 DNA: TGTGCCAGTAGGGTTACAGGGGGCTACGAGCAGTACTTC
J gene: TRBJ2-7
V gene: TRBV19
D gene: TRBD1
clone size: -

CDR3 protein: CASSSLRTVNTEAFF
CDR3 DNA: TGTGCCAGTAGTTCCCTCCGGACAGTGAACACTGAAGCTTTCTTT
J gene: TRBJ1-1
V gene: TRBV19
D gene: -
clone size: -

CDR3 protein: CASSLVPNTEAFF
CDR3 DNA: TGTGCCAGCAGCTTAGTCCCGAACACTGAAGCTTTCTTT
J gene: TRBJ1-1
V gene: TRBV7-9
D gene: -
clone size: -

CDR3 protein: CASSLPPGYGDYNEQFF
CDR3 DNA: TGTGCCAGCAGCCTACCCCCAGGCTATGGGGACTACAATGAGCAGTTCTTC
J gene: TRBJ2-1
V gene: TRBV5-6
D gene: -
clone size: once

CDR3 protein: CASKHQNSNQPQHF
CDR3 DNA: TGTGCCAGCAAGCATCAAAATAGCAATCAGCCCCAGCATTTT
J gene: TRBJ1-5
V gene: TRBV6-1
D gene: -
clone size: few

CDR3 protein: CASSRLSGVGDEQFF
CDR3 DNA: TGTGCCAGCTCTAGACTGTCAGGGGTTGGTGATGAGCAGTTCTTC
J gene: TRBJ2-1
V gene: TRBV6-1
D gene: -
clone size: -

CDR3 protein: CASQDSGSYGYTF
CDR3 DNA: TGTGCCAGCCAGGACAGTGGGAGTTATGGCTACACCTTC
J gene: TRBJ1-2
V gene: TRBV2
D gene: -
clone size: -

CDR3 protein: CASWTGEWAGELFF
CDR3 DNA: TGTGCCTCTTGGACAGGCGAATGGGCGGGGGAGCTGTTTTTT
J gene: TRBJ2-2
V gene: TRBV2
D gene: TRBD1
clone size: -